A single sample is the source of the 12 T cell receptor beta chains below, sequenced in a study of Ad26.COV2.S vaccination and SARS-CoV-2 variants. Some clones are missing from TCRdb's copy, which holds only in-frame ones; the method was immunoSEQ multiplex PCR. The sample contains around 170,000 clones, roughly nine tenths of which appear only once. The starting material was peripheral blood, obtained after recovery from COVID-19. The receptor set was obtained from a human donor who had recovered from COVID-19.

This clone was counted between two and nine times. The chain carries TRBV5-1 and TRBJ2-3; 9 nucleotides line up with TRBD1. The V and J ends lost 4 bases and 6 bases, in that order; junction bases with no gene match: 12. Per germline, CDR1 SGHRS and CDR2 YFSETQ. The CDR3 totals 16 residues. The CDR3 region is CASSPGTGWTGDTQYF. The DNA of the CDR3 is TGCGCCAGCAGCCCGGGGACAGGGTGGACGGGGGATACGCAGTATTTT.

The chain is built from TRBV9 and TRBJ1-2; 7 bases are shared with TRBD1. J gave up 2 bases and V 3 bases, and 4 bases lay outside the gene matches. Germline V gene lookup returns CDR1 SGDLS and CDR2 YYNGEE. The CDR3 contains 14 residues. The CDR3 reads CASSAGQTNYGYTF. The CDR3 region has the DNA TGTGCCAGCAGCGCGGGACAGACAAACTATGGCTACACCTTC.

The V gene is TRBV5-1, the J gene TRBJ2-2, with 9 bases that match TRBD1. Germline V gene sequence: CDR1 SGHRS, CDR2 YFSETQ. V lost 3 bases to trimming and J lost 3 bases; unmatched junction nucleotides: 6. The CDR3 is made up of 16 amino acids. CDR3 region: CASSSPGTGYTGELFF. The DNA of the CDR3 is TGCGCCAGCAGCTCCCCCGGGACAGGGTACACCGGGGAGCTGTTTTTT.

The genes are TRBV9 and TRBJ2-1; D is unresolved. The V end was cut by 0 bases, the J end by 6 bases, with 7 bases between. Germline lookup yields CDR1 SGDLS and CDR2 YYNGEE. This CDR3 contains 13 residues. The CDR3 DNA reads TGTGCCAGCAGCGTAGAGGGTTTCAATGAGCAGTTCTTC. This translates into CASSVEGFNEQFF.

The rearrangement joins TRBV5-5 to TRBJ1-2; D not certain. The CDR3 is made up of 16 amino acids. Trimming pared 0 bases from V and 5 bases from J, leaving 17 bases between. Germline V gene sequence: CDR1 SGHKS, CDR2 YYEKEE (reference sequence). The CDR3, as DNA: TGTGCCAGCAGCTTGGATTCACGGGAAGGAAGGTATGGCTACACCTTC. This encodes CASSLDSREGRYGYTF.

This chain joins TRBV15 and TRBJ1-2; no clear D. Looked up from germline, CDR1 is LNHNV and CDR2 is YYDKDF (reference sequence). V lost 0 bases and J 2 bases, leaving 10 bases between the germline ends. The CDR3 runs 15 residues. Here the CDR3 reads CATSREYGGNYGYTF. CDR3 in DNA: TGTGCCACCAGCAGAGAGTATGGAGGGAACTATGGCTACACCTTC.

The CDR3 DNA is TGCGCCAGCAGTCAATCGAGAAGGGCCAGAGGAAACACCATATATTTT. Amino acid sequence: CASSQSRRARGNTIYF. V is TRBV23-1 and J is TRBJ1-3; D gene ambiguous. TRBV23-1 belongs to the ORF category, with a function that is uncertain. Trimming removed 0 bases at V and 4 bases at J, with 13 bases between. The CDR3 totals 16 residues.

The chain uses TRBV2 and TRBJ1-2, with 11 bases lining up with TRBD1. Per the germline V gene, CDR1 is SNHLY and CDR2 is FYNNEI. With 6 bases clipped from V and 4 bases from J, the junction kept 4 bases outside the gene matches. CDR3 size: 14 residues. CDR3 DNA: TGTGCCAGCAGCCGGACAGGGGGCAGCTATGGCTACACCTTC. This translates into CASSRTGGSYGYTF. Full variable domain (missing parts from reference TRBV2 and TRBJ1-2): EPEVTQTPSHQVTQMGQEVILRCVPISNHLYFYWYRQILGQKVEFLVSFYNNEISEKSEIFDDQFSVERPDGSNFTLKIRSTKLEDSAMYFCASSRTGGSYGYTFGSGTRLTVV.

The chain carries TRBV6-5 and TRBJ1-1; D may be TRBD1 (6 bases). Between the trimmed V and J ends, which lost 6 bases and 4 bases, there was a span of 18 bases. The germline V gene has CDR1 MNHEY and CDR2 SVGAGI. The CDR3 has 15 amino acids. CDR3 nucleotides: TGTGCCAGCAGAGATTCGGGGGGGGCGACCACTGAAGCTTTCTTT. Translating it yields CASRDSGGATTEAFF.

The J gene is TRBJ2-2, the V gene TRBV23-1, with 11 bases matching TRBD2. TRBV23-1 qualifies as an ORF whose function is uncertain. V was pared by 4 bases and J by 7 bases, with 17 bases of the junction left unmatched. CDR3 size: 19 residues. In nucleotides, the CDR3 is TGCGCCAGCAGTCCGCCCTCCACTAGCGGGGGCGGCCCCCACGGGGAGCTGTTTTTT. Translating gives CASSPPSTSGGGPHGELFF.

The V and J genes are TRBV7-9 and TRBJ2-1; the D gene is possibly TRBD2 (6 bases). The V end was cut by 0 bases, the J end by 7 bases, with 16 bases between. The CDR3 is made up of 16 amino acids. Germline V gene data show CDR1 as SEHNR and CDR2 as FQNEAQ (reference sequence). DNA for the CDR3: TGTGCCAGCAGCTTAGCGGGAGGAAGGGTGAGGAATGAGCAGTTCTTC. It is translated as CASSLAGGRVRNEQFF.

Of note for this clone: Distinct nucleotide sequences in the sample also encode this CDR3. This chain joins TRBV29-1 and TRBJ2-1; D is unclear. Trimming left V 1 base short and J 7 bases short, with 2 bases between. This CDR3 comprises 10 residues. Germline values: CDR1 SQVTM, CDR2 ANQGSEA. The CDR3 loop reads CSVEGNEQFF. The DNA for the CDR3 is TGCAGCGTTGAAGGTAATGAGCAGTTCTTC.